A single sample is the source of the 27 T cell receptor beta chains below, sequenced in a study of T cell responses to AZD1222 COVID-19 vaccine. Profiled with immunoSEQ multiplex PCR; TCRdb holds only in-frame clones, not every one. The sample records about 130,000 clones, approximately 90% being singletons. The input for sequencing was peripheral blood, taken 28 days after the second AZD1222 dose. These receptors were taken from an adult who received the AZD1222 COVID-19 vaccine.

The chain joins TRBV7-8 to TRBJ1-5; no definite D call. Germline-derived CDR1 and CDR2 are SGHVS and FQNEAQ. The V and J ends lost 2 bases and 7 bases respectively, with 15 bases between them. The CDR3 totals 15 residues. The CDR3 DNA is TGTGCCAGCAGCTTATTACCCCACAAGGAACAGCCCCAGCATTTT. This codes for CASSLLPHKEQPQHF.

The rearrangement links TRBV4-3 to TRBJ2-7; the D gene is possibly TRBD2 (5 bases). Between the trimmed V and J ends, which lost 2 bases and 6 bases, there was a span of 11 bases. This CDR3 comprises 13 residues. The germline V gene has CDR1 LGHNA and CDR2 YSLEER. In DNA, the CDR3 is TGCGCCAGCAGCCAATCATTGGGGAGCGAGCAGTACTTC. It specifies CASSQSLGSEQYF.

CDR3 sequence: CASSLTENTEAFF. DNA for the CDR3: TGTGCCAGCAGCTTGACAGAGAACACTGAAGCTTTCTTT. The chain combines TRBV5-6 with TRBJ1-1; D uncertain. V was shortened by 1 base and J by 1 base, with 5 bases between the two germline ends. The length of the CDR3 is 13 residues. Germline values: CDR1 SGHDT, CDR2 YYEEEE.

The rearrangement links TRBV2 to TRBJ2-7; 10 bases line up with TRBD2. V dropped 6 bases and J dropped 0; count of bases not matched to a gene: 2. In germline, CDR1 is SNHLY, CDR2 FYNNEI. This CDR3 spans 14 amino acids. The CDR3 protein is CASSTSGASYEQYF. CDR3 sequence (DNA): TGTGCCAGCAGCACTAGCGGGGCCTCCTACGAGCAGTACTTC.

The chain recombines TRBV14 with TRBJ1-1; a weak D match, TRBD1 (5 bases). Deletions cut 4 bases from V and 1 base from J, with 7 bases between. Germline V gives CDR1 SGHDN, CDR2 FVKESK. CDR3 length: 13 amino acids. The CDR3 sequence: CASSLGENTEAFF. CDR3 coding DNA: TGTGCCAGCAGCCTAGGGGAGAACACTGAAGCTTTCTTT.

The rearrangement uses TRBV5-5 and TRBJ1-4; D is uncertain. Trimming pared 1 base from V and 8 bases from J, leaving 9 bases between. CDR1 and CDR2 (germline): SGHKS, YYEKEE (reference sequence). The CDR3 is 13 residues long. The CDR3 spells CASSLLGYEKLFF. CDR3 nucleotides: TGTGCCAGCAGCTTGTTAGGATACGAAAAACTGTTTTTT.

This clone was recorded only once. The genes are TRBV4-1 and TRBJ1-2; 11 bases fit TRBD1. The CDR3 runs to 14 residues. Unmatched junction bases numbered 3, after V lost 1 base and J lost 8 bases. Per germline, CDR1 MGHRA and CDR2 YSYEKL. CDR3 sequence: CASSQVGQGAGYTF. DNA for the CDR3: TGCGCCAGCAGCCAAGTTGGACAGGGGGCGGGCTACACCTTC.

This clone has just one count. This chain links TRBV29-1 with TRBJ1-3; D gene unclear. V was shortened by 2 bases and J by 6 bases, with 8 bases between the two germline ends. Per the germline V gene, CDR1 is SQVTM and CDR2 is ANQGSEA. The CDR3 has 12 amino acids. The CDR3 nucleotides are TGCAGCGTTGAATTCGGGGAAAACACCATATATTTT. It is translated as CSVEFGENTIYF.

The V and J genes are TRBV5-1 and TRBJ2-1; 7 nucleotides line up with TRBD1. Trimming removed 5 bases from V and 9 bases from J; junction bases left unmatched: 14. CDR3 length equals 15 residues. Germline loops: CDR1 SGHRS, CDR2 YFSETQ. The CDR3 nucleotides are TGCGCCAGCAGGATATTTGAGGGGGCTTCGGGTGAGCAGTTCTTC. Amino acid sequence: CASRIFEGASGEQFF.

This chain uses TRBV7-9 with TRBJ1-1, with TRBD1 as a possible D gene (5 bases). Germline V gene data show CDR1 as SEHNR and CDR2 as FQNEAQ (reference sequence). CDR3 length: 13 amino acids. Trimming removed 7 bases from V and 4 bases from J, with 13 bases in between. The CDR3: CASIWGESTEAFF. In nucleotides, the CDR3 is TGTGCCAGCATCTGGGGGGAAAGCACTGAAGCTTTCTTT.

The chain recombines TRBV2 with TRBJ1-2, with 8 bases lining up with TRBD1. The CDR3 has 14 residues. Germline lookup yields CDR1 SNHLY and CDR2 FYNNEI. The trim removed 4 bases at V and 6 bases at J, leaving 7 bases unmatched. DNA for the CDR3: TGTGCCAGCAGTGGGACAGGGAGATCGGATGGCTACACCTTC. Translated, it gives CASSGTGRSDGYTF.

The gene calls are TRBV27 and TRBJ1-5, with no clear D. Germline CDR1 is MNHEY and CDR2 is SMNVEV (reference sequence). CDR3 size: 13 residues. V lost 5 bases and J lost 4, with 9 bases in between. DNA for the CDR3: TGTGCCAGCAGTCCACGTCGGAATCAGCCCCAGCATTTT. The encoded protein is CASSPRRNQPQHF.

The chain carries TRBV29-1 and TRBJ2-3; 16 nucleotides match TRBD2. CDR3 length: 19 amino acids. Germline CDR1 SQVTM, CDR2 ANQGSEA. Trimming cost V 5 bases and J 2 bases; bases outside gene matches: 13. Written as DNA, the CDR3 is TGCAGCGTTAACCCGGGACTAGCGGGAGGGGAAAAACTCACAGATACGCAGTATTTT. Its translation: CSVNPGLAGGEKLTDTQYF.

The rearrangement uses TRBV28 and TRBJ1-2; 7 bases are shared with TRBD1. The CDR3 covers 14 residues. The germline V gene has CDR1 MDHEN and CDR2 SYDVKM. Trimming at V came to 8 bases and at J to 2 bases, leaving 8 bases not matched to a gene. The CDR3 reads CASLAGGSNYGYTF. CDR3 nucleotide sequence: TGTGCCAGCCTGGCAGGGGGGTCGAACTATGGCTACACCTTC.

V usage is TRBV7-9 and J usage is TRBJ1-5; D ambiguous. Germline V gene sequence: CDR1 SEHNR, CDR2 FQNEAQ (reference sequence). V lost 1 base, J lost 0 bases, and 10 bases lay in between. This CDR3 is built from 16 residues. DNA for the CDR3: TGTGCCAGCAGCTTAGAGGAGGCATTTAGCAATCAGCCCCAGCATTTT. Its translation: CASSLEEAFSNQPQHF.

V and J are TRBV7-9 and TRBJ1-3, with D perhaps matching TRBD1 (6 bases). The CDR3 has 14 residues. Trimming cost V 5 bases and J 2 bases, with 10 bases left between them. The germline CDR1 and CDR2 sequences are SEHNR and FQNEAQ (reference sequence). DNA of the CDR3: TGTGCCAGCAGCCCCCGGACAGCTGGAAACACCATATATTTT. The encoded protein is CASSPRTAGNTIYF.

The chain employs TRBV7-2 and TRBJ1-6; D uncertain. Germline-derived CDR1 and CDR2 are SGHTA and FQGNSA. The ends were cut back, 2 bases at V and 0 bases at J, with 8 bases in the middle. The CDR3 loop spans 16 amino acids. This CDR3 is CASSLQVVSYNSPLHF. In nucleotides, the CDR3 is TGTGCCAGCAGCTTACAGGTGGTCTCCTATAATTCACCCCTCCACTTT.

This clone showed up just a few times. This sequence joins TRBV5-1 and TRBJ1-5; D may be TRBD1 (5 bases). V lost 0 bases and J 6 bases, leaving 13 bases between the germline ends. Germline V gene lookup returns CDR1 SGHRS and CDR2 YFSETQ. The CDR3 runs to 15 residues. DNA of the CDR3: TGCGCCAGCAGCTTGGCCGGGGCGCCCTTTCAGCCCCAGCATTTT. Amino acids: CASSLAGAPFQPQHF.

This clone is a singleton in its sample. The chain carries TRBV2 and TRBJ1-5; no definite D call. V lost 6 bases and J 6 bases, leaving 9 bases between the germline ends. Per germline, CDR1 SNHLY and CDR2 FYNNEI. The CDR3 is 12 amino acids. CDR3 sequence: CASRRGGQPQHF. CDR3 bases: TGTGCCAGCAGGCGGGGAGGTCAGCCCCAGCATTTT.

V is TRBV29-1 and J is TRBJ1-3; 7 bases line up with TRBD1. Germline V gives CDR1 SQVTM, CDR2 ANQGSEA. With V trimmed by 7 bases and J by 0 bases, 12 bases remained unmatched. CDR3 length equals 16 residues. CDR3 amino acids: CSASGKGASSGNTIYF. CDR3 coding DNA: TGCAGCGCCTCGGGGAAGGGGGCCAGCTCTGGAAACACCATATATTTT.

This rearrangement joins TRBV2 to TRBJ2-1; D could derive from TRBD1 or TRBD2 (5 bases each). CDR1 SNHLY and CDR2 FYNNEI come from the germline V gene. The CDR3 has 16 residues. The V end was cut by 0 bases, the J end by 6 bases, with 15 bases between. The CDR3 protein is CASSEAVGTPFNEQFF. DNA for the CDR3: TGTGCCAGCAGTGAAGCTGTGGGGACCCCATTCAATGAGCAGTTCTTC.

The chain has TRBV30 and TRBJ1-4; D gene uncertain. The germline V gene has CDR1 GTSNPN and CDR2 SVGIG (reference sequence). V shed 0 bases and J shed 8 bases, with 16 bases lying between them. CDR3 length: 15 residues. The CDR3 DNA follows: TGTGCCTGGAGTGTCGGATTGGGAAGCGGCGAAAAACTGTTTTTT. Amino acids: CAWSVGLGSGEKLFF.

This chain uses TRBV19 with TRBJ2-7; D unclear. V lost 0 bases, J lost 0 bases, and 9 bases lay in between. Germline lookup yields CDR1 LNHDA and CDR2 SQIVND (reference sequence). The CDR3 has 15 residues. The CDR3 DNA reads as TGTGCCAGTAGTATAGAAGGGCTACCCTCCTACGAGCAGTACTTC. It encodes CASSIEGLPSYEQYF.

This chain links TRBV5-1 with TRBJ1-4; D gene uncertain. Trimming took 5 bases from V and 5 from J, leaving 13 bases between them. CDR3 length equals 14 residues. The germline V gene encodes CDR1 SGHRS and CDR2 YFSETQ. Written as DNA, the CDR3 is TGCGCCAGCAGTACCGACGTGGGAAATGAAAAACTGTTTTTT. This sequence encodes CASSTDVGNEKLFF.

CDR3 in amino acids: CASNRGRDGYNEQFF. The CDR3 DNA reads TGTGCCAGTAACAGGGGACGGGATGGTTACAATGAGCAGTTCTTC. This chain connects TRBV19 to TRBJ2-1, with 7 bases that match TRBD1. The CDR3 is 15 amino acids. Germline values: CDR1 LNHDA, CDR2 SQIVND (reference sequence). Losses at the gene ends were 7 bases for V and 4 bases for J; bases not matched to a gene: 10.

V gene TRBV2 combines with J gene TRBJ2-3, with D possibly TRBD2 on 5 matching bases. The CDR3 has 14 residues. The germline V gene has CDR1 SNHLY and CDR2 FYNNEI. V dropped 6 bases and J dropped 1 base, with 11 bases sitting between them. This chain's CDR3 is CASRPGVGTDTQYF. The CDR3 DNA sequence: TGTGCCAGCAGGCCCGGGGTAGGCACAGATACGCAGTATTTT.

The V call is TRBV5-1, the J call TRBJ1-1; a possible D gene is TRBD1 (5 bases). V was shortened by 4 bases and J by 1 base, with 14 bases between the two germline ends. This CDR3 has 15 residues. Per germline, CDR1 SGHRS and CDR2 YFSETQ. The CDR3 loop is CASSLSHTGNTEAFF. The CDR3 region has the DNA TGCGCCAGCAGCCTGTCCCACACAGGGAACACTGAAGCTTTCTTT. The complete variable domain, with remaining parts taken from reference TRBV5-1 and TRBJ1-1, reads KAGVTQTPRYLIKTRGQQVTLSCSPISGHRSVSWYQQTPGQGLQFLFEYFSETQRNKGNFPGRFSGRQFSNSRSEMNVSTLELGDSALYLCASSLSHTGNTEAFFGQGTRLTVV.